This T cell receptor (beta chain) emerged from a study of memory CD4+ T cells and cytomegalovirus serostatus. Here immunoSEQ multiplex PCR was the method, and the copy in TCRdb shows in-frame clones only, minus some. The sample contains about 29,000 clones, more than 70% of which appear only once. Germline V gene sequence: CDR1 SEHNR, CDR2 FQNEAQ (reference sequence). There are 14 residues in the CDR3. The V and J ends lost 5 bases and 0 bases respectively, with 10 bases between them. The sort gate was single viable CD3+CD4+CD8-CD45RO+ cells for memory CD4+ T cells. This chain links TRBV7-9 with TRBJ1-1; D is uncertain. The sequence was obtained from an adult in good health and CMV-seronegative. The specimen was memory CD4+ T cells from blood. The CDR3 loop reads CASSRTDMNTEAFF. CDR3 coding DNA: TGTGCCAGCAGCCGGACCGACATGAACACTGAAGCTTTCTTT.